The rows below give T cell receptor beta chains drawn from one sample of a study of OX40 agonist ivuxolimab in advanced cancers. Assay used: immunoSEQ multiplex PCR; TCRdb lists only in-frame clones, some missing. Of around 130,000 clones in the sample, roughly 93% were seen once. The sequenced sample was CD4+ or CD8+ T cells sorted from blood, obtained in a trial of the OX40 agonist ivuxolimab. All receptors come from an adult with an advanced solid tumor such as melanoma, head and neck, liver or kidney cancer. Each CDR3 is given without its conserved first and last residue. Each record gives: clone size, V gene, J gene, CDR3 protein. Rows give clone size only sometimes, using once, few, many, or a class for an expanded clone.

NA	TRBV25-1	TRBJ2-3	ASMTGQGVTDTQY
NA	TRBV18	TRBJ1-4	ASSRGQANEKLF
NA	TRBV10-3	TRBJ1-2	AISESSPSRQGSGYT
NA	TRBV4-2	TRBJ2-2	ASSQQPGQKNTGELF
NA	TRBV27	TRBJ2-5	ASSLTVTGRTTQY
NA	TRBV18	TRBJ2-7	ASSPRTDSLYEQY
once	TRBV13	TRBJ1-5	ASSFLSQPQH
NA	TRBV27	TRBJ2-7	ASSLATPGGLDEQY
NA	TRBV28	TRBJ2-1	ASISAGEGYNEQF
NA	TRBV6-5	TRBJ2-1	ASSAPRASEF
NA	TRBV9	TRBJ1-1	ASSFKGNTEAF
NA	TRBV10-3	TRBJ1-4	AISDYVGGQGGEKLF
NA	TRBV7-2	TRBJ2-7	ASSLGQGYYEQY
NA	TRBV19	TRBJ1-1	ASSFINTEAF
NA	TRBV2	TRBJ2-5	ASGLIGEGLQESQY
NA	TRBV7-3	TRBJ2-2	ASSRTTATGELF
once	TRBV5-4	TRBJ1-1	ASSLDSFTEAF
NA	TRBV7-8	TRBJ2-7	ASSLGGGTGYEQY
NA	TRBV6-1	TRBJ2-7	ASSEAGPAYEQY
NA	TRBV19	TRBJ1-4	ASSIPPGATNEKLF